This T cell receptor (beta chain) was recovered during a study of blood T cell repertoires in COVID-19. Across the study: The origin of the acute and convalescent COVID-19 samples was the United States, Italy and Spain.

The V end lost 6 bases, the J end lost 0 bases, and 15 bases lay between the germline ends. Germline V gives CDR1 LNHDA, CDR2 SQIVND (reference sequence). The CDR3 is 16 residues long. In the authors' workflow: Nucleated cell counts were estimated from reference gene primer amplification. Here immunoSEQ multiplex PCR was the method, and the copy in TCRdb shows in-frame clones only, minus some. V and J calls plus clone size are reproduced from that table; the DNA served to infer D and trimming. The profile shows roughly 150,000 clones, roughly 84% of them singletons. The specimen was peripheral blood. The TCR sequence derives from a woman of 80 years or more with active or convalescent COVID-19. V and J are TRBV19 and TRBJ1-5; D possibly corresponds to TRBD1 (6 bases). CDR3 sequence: CASRRGTFNSNQPQHF. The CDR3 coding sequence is TGTGCCAGTAGGAGGGGGACGTTCAATAGCAATCAGCCCCAGCATTTT.